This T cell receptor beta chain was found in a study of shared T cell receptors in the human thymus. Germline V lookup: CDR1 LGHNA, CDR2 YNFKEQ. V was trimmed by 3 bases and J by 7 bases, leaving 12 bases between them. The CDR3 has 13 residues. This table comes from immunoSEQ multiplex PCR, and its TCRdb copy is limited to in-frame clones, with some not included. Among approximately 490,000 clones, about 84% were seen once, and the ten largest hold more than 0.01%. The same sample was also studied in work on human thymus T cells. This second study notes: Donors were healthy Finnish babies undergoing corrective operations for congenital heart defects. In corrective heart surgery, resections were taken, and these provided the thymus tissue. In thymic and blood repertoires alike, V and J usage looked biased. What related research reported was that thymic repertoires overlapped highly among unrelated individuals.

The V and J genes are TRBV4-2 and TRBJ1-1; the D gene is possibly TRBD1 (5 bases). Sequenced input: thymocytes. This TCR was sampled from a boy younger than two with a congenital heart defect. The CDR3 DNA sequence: TGTGCCAGCAGCCATGACAGAGCCGATGAAGCTTTCTTT. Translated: CASSHDRADEAFF.